This T cell receptor (beta chain) derives from a study of cytomegalovirus exposure and HLA in healthy donors. Findings of the study overall: Presence/absence analyses assumed roughly uniform sequencing depth across donors, which may not hold. Most of the TCR beta V segments (in an earlier analysis) were productive either about 90% or about 30% of the time. Immune exposure was documented only through CMV serostatus. Analysis performed later showed TCR beta chains linked to HLA being more clonally expanded than equally common others.

It was with 60 Vbeta and 13 Jbeta primers that the PCR ran. Assay used: immunoSEQ multiplex PCR; TCRdb lists only in-frame clones, some missing. The sample shows fewer than 250,000 clones, over 60% of them seen only once. Comment on this clone: Its antigen is unknown.

The CDR3 contains 12 residues. Germline values: CDR1 WNHNN, CDR2 SYGVQD (reference sequence). V was trimmed by 8 bases and J by 15 bases, leaving 20 bases between them. The sequence was obtained from a man aged 18 to 29 in good health and CMV-seronegative. This chain uses TRBV10-1 with TRBJ2-1; perhaps TRBD2 as D (6 bases). Material: PBMCs. The CDR3 here is CASSSDRDSLFF. As DNA, the CDR3 is TGCGCCAGCTCCAGTGACCGGGACTCTTTGTTCTTC.